The 13 T cell receptor beta chains reported below all come from one sample, sequenced in a study of immune characterization of retroperitoneal liposarcoma. In TCRdb, the PCR reads were re-called with MiXCR into one record per CDR3 protein. The table records approximately 10,000 distinct CDR3 sequences, approximately 25% of them present only once. What was sequenced was tumor tissue. Receptors originate from a female donor with retroperitoneal liposarcoma.

The chain has TRBV12-3 or TRBV12-4 and TRBJ2-5, with 12 bases matching TRBD2. Trimming at V came to 5 bases and at J to 5 bases, leaving 9 bases not matched to a gene. CDR3 length: 16 residues. In nucleotides, the CDR3 is TGTGCCAGCAGTCCCACGACTAGCGGGGGCGGGGAGACCCAGTACTTC. Its translation is CASSPTTSGGGETQYF.

This clonotype occurred many times. This rearrangement joins TRBV11-2 to TRBJ2-1; 8 bases are shared with TRBD2. The J call may be in error: the DNA end matches TRBJ2-7 better. There are 17 residues in the CDR3. Germline values: CDR1 SGHAT, CDR2 FQNNGV. Here the CDR3 DNA reads TGTGCCAGCAGCTTAGGGTTAGGGACTAGGACCTACAATGAGCAGTACTTC. It specifies CASSLGLGTRTYNEQYF.

This clonotype was detected a few times. The chain has TRBV7-2 and TRBJ1-1, with D maybe TRBD1 (6 bases). V lost 1 base and J lost 4, with 13 bases in between. This CDR3 is 15 amino acids long. In germline, CDR1 is SGHTA, CDR2 FQGNSA. The CDR3 region is CASSLDPGTTTEAFF. The CDR3 DNA sequence: TGTGCCAGCAGCTTAGACCCAGGGACAACCACTGAAGCTTTCTTT. The whole variable domain, filled in from reference TRBV7-2 and TRBJ1-1, reads GAGVSQSPSNKVTEKGKDVELRCDPISGHTALYWYRQSLGQGLEFLIYFQGNSAPDKSGLPSDRFSAERTGGSVSTLTIQRTQQEDSAVYLCASSLDPGTTTEAFFGQGTRLTVV.

This clonotype is labeled medium-sized. The genes are TRBV6-1 and TRBJ2-7; 7 nucleotides match TRBD1. Germline-derived CDR1 and CDR2 are MNHNS and SASEGT. After removal of 9 bases from V and 3 bases from J, the junction contained 11 bases not matched to a gene. CDR3 length: 14 amino acids. As DNA, the CDR3 is TGTGCCAGGGATCGGACAGGCTTCTACTACGAGCAGTACTTC. Translating gives CARDRTGFYYEQYF.

This clonotype ranks as large. The CDR3 spells CASSEGLAILPEQFF. In DNA, the CDR3 is TGTGCCAGCAGTGAGGGACTAGCGATTCTTCCGGAGCAGTTCTTC. J is TRBJ2-1 and V is TRBV6-1; 10 nucleotides line up with TRBD2. Trimming removed 3 bases from V and 10 bases from J; junction bases left unmatched: 9. This CDR3 is 15 amino acids long. CDR1 and CDR2 (germline): MNHNS, SASEGT.

This clonotype was seen at least ten times. The chain uses TRBV6-1 and TRBJ2-5; 12 bases align to TRBD2. Germline V gene sequence: CDR1 MNHNS, CDR2 SASEGT. The junction had 3 bases not matched to a gene; V was cut back by 2 bases and J by 2 bases. This CDR3 is built from 16 residues. The CDR3 nucleotides read TGTGCCAGCAGTGAACTAGCGGGGGGGCGGCAAGAGACCCAGTACTTC. Encoded protein: CASSELAGGRQETQYF.

This clonotype was detected only once. Mismatch with germline at one junction end may stem from a read error. The chain carries TRBV7-6 and TRBJ2-1, with D tentatively TRBD1 (6 bases). The germline CDR1 and CDR2 sequences are SGHVS and FNYEAQ. The CDR3 loop spans 14 amino acids. The CDR3 bases are TGTGCTAGCAGCTCGGAAGACAGGCGAAATGAGCAGTTCTTC. Its protein is CASSSEDRRNEQFF. The full variable domain, its missing parts supplied by reference TRBV7-6 and TRBJ2-1, is GAGVSQSPRYKVTKRGQDVALRCDPISGHVSLYWYRQALGQGPEFLTYFNYEAQQDKSGLPNDRFSAERPEGSISTLTIQRTEQRDSAMYRCASSSEDRRNEQFFGPGTRLTVL.

The CDR3 is CASSPDREGYGYTF. For the CDR3, the DNA is TGTGCCAGCAGTCCTGACAGGGAGGGCTATGGCTACACCTTC. V usage is TRBV12-3 or TRBV12-4 and J usage is TRBJ1-2; 7 bases agree with TRBD1. This CDR3 contains 14 residues. Trimming removed 5 bases from V and 4 bases from J; junction bases left unmatched: 7.

The genes are TRBV27 and TRBJ2-3, with no clear D. This CDR3 spans 13 amino acids. Per germline, CDR1 MNHEY and CDR2 SMNVEV (reference sequence). V was cut by 9 bases and J by 0 bases, with 10 bases left in between. Here the CDR3 DNA reads TGTGCCAGTAGGCCCCCAAGCACAGATACGCAGTATTTT. Amino acid sequence: CASRPPSTDTQYF.

At least ten counts were recorded for this clonotype. The chain is built from TRBV6-6 and TRBJ2-5; weak D call: TRBD2 (5 bases). This CDR3 region has 14 residues. V lost 2 bases to trimming and J lost 11 bases, with 18 bases between them. The germline CDR1 and CDR2 sequences are MNHNY and SVGAGI (reference sequence). The CDR3 DNA sequence: TGTGCCAGCAGTTACCTCCCCTCGGGGAATGAGCAGTACTTC. It is translated as CASSYLPSGNEQYF.

This sequence joins TRBV6-5 and TRBJ1-1, with a possible D match to TRBD1 (5 bases). Trimming took 6 bases from V and 1 from J, leaving 15 bases between them. Per the germline V gene, CDR1 is MNHEY and CDR2 is SVGAGI. The length of the CDR3 is 15 residues. CDR3 sequence: CASRLGGQPNTEAFF. The CDR3 DNA reads as TGTGCCAGCAGACTTGGTGGACAACCGAACACTGAAGCTTTCTTT.

There are a few counts of this clonotype. This sequence joins TRBV10-1 and TRBJ2-3, with 10 bases identical to TRBD2. Germline V CDR1 and CDR2: WNHNN, SYGVQD (reference sequence). The CDR3 consists of 18 residues. The ends lost 0 bases at V and 1 base at J; junction bases unmatched: 7. The CDR3 sequence: CASSESYTSGDGTDTQYF. DNA of the CDR3: TGCGCCAGCAGTGAGTCGTATACTAGCGGGGACGGCACAGATACGCAGTATTTT.

V usage is TRBV6-1 and J usage is TRBJ2-1; D uncertain. The closer fit of TRBJ2-7 to the DNA end suggests the J call may be wrong. This CDR3 comprises 12 residues. Germline values: CDR1 MNHNS, CDR2 SASEGT. DNA of the CDR3: TGTGCCAGCAGTGAATACAGCAATGAGCAGTACTTC. Protein: CASSEYSNEQYF.